These T cell receptor beta chains were read from a single sample in a study of cytomegalovirus exposure and HLA in healthy donors. Generated by immunoSEQ multiplex PCR, the TCRdb table keeps only in-frame clones and is missing some. The sample holds about 120,000 clones, around a tenth seen once. Sequenced: PBMCs. Receptors were obtained from a man in his thirties or forties in good health and CMV-seronegative. The CDR3 runs from the conserved cysteine through the conserved F or W. A D gene is named only where the DNA matches it firmly. The size entry is marked missing in some rows and otherwise reads once, few, many or a size class.

TRBJ1-1 | TRBV28 | few | NA | TGTGCCAGCAGTTTATTCTCCGGTTCGAACACTGAAGCTTTCTTT | CASSLFSGSNTEAFF
TRBJ2-5 | TRBV5-5 | NA | NA | TGTGCCAGCAGCTTGGTTCCGGGCAGGGAAGAGACCCAGTACTTC | CASSLVPGREETQYF
TRBJ2-1 | TRBV19 | NA | NA | TGTGCCAGTAGTATAGTCGGGAGAGAATACAATGAGCAGTTCTTC | CASSIVGREYNEQFF
TRBJ2-7 | TRBV14 | NA | NA | TGTGCCAGCAGCCACCTATTCCGGGACACGATATACGAGCAGTACTTC | CASSHLFRDTIYEQYF
TRBJ1-1 | TRBV18 | once | TRBD1 | TGTGCCAGCTCACCTGGACAGGCCTCGTTGAACACTGAAGCTTTCTTT | CASSPGQASLNTEAFF
TRBJ2-3 | TRBV5-1 | few | TRBD2 | TGCGCCAGCAGCTTGGACTTAGCGGGGGTTGGAGATACGCAGTATTTT | CASSLDLAGVGDTQYF
TRBJ1-2 | TRBV10-1 | few | TRBD1 | TGCGCCAGCAGTGCAACAGGGGTCGACGGCTACACCTTC | CASSATGVDGYTF
TRBJ2-7 | TRBV10-3 | few | TRBD1 | TGTGCCATCAGTGGGGGACAGGGGATTTACGAGCAGTACTTC | CAISGGQGIYEQYF
TRBJ2-3 | TRBV25-1 | few | NA | TGTGCCAGCAGTGCCCACTGGGGAGTTGTAGATACGCAGTATTTT | CASSAHWGVVDTQYF
TRBJ2-1 | TRBV20-1 | NA | TRBD2 | TGCAGTGCTGGGGGGGGTGATGAGCAGTTCTTC | CSAGGGDEQFF